This is a list of T cell receptor beta chains from one sample in a study of shared clonotypes between healthy human individuals. Assay: immunoSEQ multiplex PCR; the TCRdb copy retains only in-frame clones and omits some. The sample holds 2 million to 2.5 million clones, approximately 93% seen once. Sequencing input: naive CD4+ T cells from PBMCs. Source of these receptors: a man aged 18 to 29 in good health. Some clones in this sample may be carry-over from other donors' samples. Each CDR3 is given with its conserved first and last residue. Fields, in order: V gene, clone size, D gene, J gene, CDR3 DNA, CDR3 protein. The D gene is left open where the match is weak. Size tells how often a clone was seen (once, few, many) or the class of an expanded clone, and some rows leave it out.

V gene: TRBV10-2
clone size: NA
D gene: TRBD2
J gene: TRBJ2-5
CDR3 DNA: TGCGCCAGCAGTGAGGCAATAGCGGGAAATAAAGAGACCCAGTACTTC
CDR3 protein: CASSEAIAGNKETQYF

V gene: TRBV5-1
clone size: NA
D gene: NA
J gene: TRBJ2-2
CDR3 DNA: TGCGCCAGCAGCCCGACCGGGGACGCGAACACCGGGGAGCTGTTTTTT
CDR3 protein: CASSPTGDANTGELFF

V gene: TRBV10-3
clone size: NA
D gene: TRBD2
J gene: TRBJ2-5
CDR3 DNA: TGTGCCATCAGGGACCGGGGGGGAAGAGAGACCCAGTACTTC
CDR3 protein: CAIRDRGGRETQYF

V gene: TRBV5-4
clone size: NA
D gene: NA
J gene: TRBJ2-3
CDR3 DNA: TGTGCCAGCAGCGTCCGTGGGGTAACAGGCACAGATACGCAGTATTTT
CDR3 protein: CASSVRGVTGTDTQYF

V gene: TRBV2
clone size: NA
D gene: TRBD1
J gene: TRBJ1-4
CDR3 DNA: TGTGCCAGCAGGACGGGGACAGGGAACGAAAAACTGTTTTTT
CDR3 protein: CASRTGTGNEKLFF

V gene: TRBV5-8
clone size: NA
D gene: TRBD1
J gene: TRBJ2-1
CDR3 DNA: TGTGCCAGCAGCCTAAGGGACAGGGCCTACAATGAGCAGTTCTTC
CDR3 protein: CASSLRDRAYNEQFF

V gene: TRBV10-3
clone size: NA
D gene: TRBD1
J gene: TRBJ2-5
CDR3 DNA: TGTGCCATCAGTGAGCTGGGGACAGGGCTACAAGAGACCCAGTACTTC
CDR3 protein: CAISELGTGLQETQYF

V gene: TRBV28
clone size: few
D gene: NA
J gene: TRBJ1-4
CDR3 DNA: TGTGCCAGCGCAGGGTACGAAAAACTGTTTTTT
CDR3 protein: CASAGYEKLFF

V gene: TRBV28
clone size: NA
D gene: TRBD1
J gene: TRBJ2-2
CDR3 DNA: TGTGCCAGCAGCGACCACAGGGGTACCGGGGAGCTGTTTTTT
CDR3 protein: CASSDHRGTGELFF

V gene: TRBV6-1
clone size: once
D gene: NA
J gene: TRBJ1-2
CDR3 DNA: TGTGCCAGCAGTCCCCATGGAGACAGGAACGGCTACACCTTC
CDR3 protein: CASSPHGDRNGYTF

V gene: TRBV7-9
clone size: NA
D gene: NA
J gene: TRBJ2-7
CDR3 DNA: TGTGCCAGCAGCTTAATAGCAGGGGACGAGCAGTACTTC
CDR3 protein: CASSLIAGDEQYF

V gene: TRBV5-4
clone size: NA
D gene: TRBD2
J gene: TRBJ2-1
CDR3 DNA: TGTGCCAGCAGCTTGTCAGCGGGAGTATTTGGTGAGCAGTTCTTC
CDR3 protein: CASSLSAGVFGEQFF

V gene: TRBV11-3
clone size: NA
D gene: NA
J gene: TRBJ2-1
CDR3 DNA: TGTGCCAGCAGCTTAGGTTCGGTAGGCGGGGAGCAGTTCTTC
CDR3 protein: CASSLGSVGGEQFF

V gene: TRBV29-1
clone size: NA
D gene: TRBD1
J gene: TRBJ2-3
CDR3 DNA: TGCAGCGTAGCATTACCGACAGGGGCAGATACGCAGTATTTT
CDR3 protein: CSVALPTGADTQYF

V gene: TRBV6-1
clone size: NA
D gene: TRBD2
J gene: TRBJ2-7
CDR3 DNA: TGTGCCAGCAGCCACGGACTAGCAAGTCCCTACGAGCAGTACTTC
CDR3 protein: CASSHGLASPYEQYF